The 14 T cell receptor beta chains below come from one sample, sequenced in a study. TCRdb fed the RT-PCR reads into MiXCR, producing one record per CDR3 protein. The sample consists of about 700,000 distinct CDR3 sequences, 14% of them appearing once. Specimen: memory CD4+ T cells from blood. These receptors were taken from a female donor in good health, serving as a healthy control.

This clonotype was found once. V is TRBV28 and J is TRBJ2-1; the D gene is possibly TRBD2 (7 bases). The germline CDR1 and CDR2 sequences are MDHEN and SYDVKM. Trimming removed 7 bases at V and 7 bases at J, with 17 bases between. CDR3 size: 14 residues. DNA for the CDR3: TGTGCCAGCAAGGGGGAGGGCCATTTTAATGAGCAGTTCTTC. Translation gives CASKGEGHFNEQFF.

This clonotype occurred a few times. The chain uses TRBV12-3 or TRBV12-4 and TRBJ2-5; no clear D. V was pared by 3 bases and J by 0 bases, with 8 bases between. This CDR3 has 14 amino acids. In DNA, the CDR3 is TGTGCCAGCAGTTTCAGCAGCAACCAAGAGACCCAGTACTTC. Its translation: CASSFSSNQETQYF.

This rearrangement joins TRBV20-1 to TRBJ1-5, with D perhaps TRBD1 (5 bases). Trimming left V 8 bases short and J 11 bases short, with 25 bases between. The CDR3 has 14 residues. The germline V gene has CDR1 DFQATT and CDR2 SNEGSKA (reference sequence). CDR3 DNA sequence: TGCAGTTCCGATACTAGGGGCCCCGGGCAGTCCCAGCATTTT. Translated: CSSDTRGPGQSQHF.

This clonotype showed up many times. V is TRBV24-1 and J is TRBJ2-7; D is undetermined. The CDR3 is 14 residues long. In germline, CDR1 is KGHDR, CDR2 SFDVKD. The V end was cut by 4 bases, the J end by 2 bases, with 11 bases between. CDR3 region: CATSEIDPAYEQYF. CDR3 coding DNA: TGTGCCACCAGTGAGATAGACCCAGCCTACGAGCAGTACTTC.

V usage is TRBV15 and J usage is TRBJ1-4, with D possibly TRBD1 on 5 matching bases. V was trimmed by 1 base and J by 8 bases, leaving 17 bases between them. CDR1 and CDR2 from the germline V gene are LNHNV and YYDKDF (reference sequence). The CDR3 length is 16 residues. The CDR3 spells CATSRGQIGGREKLFF. The DNA for the CDR3 is TGTGCCACCAGCAGAGGACAGATCGGAGGACGAGAAAAACTGTTTTTT.

Only a few counts were recorded for this clonotype. The rearrangement links TRBV9 to TRBJ2-2; D gene uncertain. This CDR3 comprises 13 residues. Per germline, CDR1 SGDLS and CDR2 YYNGEE. V was pared by 0 bases and J by 6 bases, with 6 bases between. The CDR3 is CASSVARAGELFF. For the CDR3, the DNA is TGTGCCAGCAGCGTAGCTAGGGCCGGGGAGCTGTTTTTT.

This clonotype was counted ten times or more. This rearrangement joins TRBV28 to TRBJ2-7; no clear D gene. The CDR3 totals 12 residues. V lost 5 bases and J lost 6, with 11 bases in between. Per the germline V gene, CDR1 is MDHEN and CDR2 is SYDVKM. DNA of the CDR3: TGTGCCAGCAGTCTAACGTTTGGCGAGCAGTACTTC. It codes for CASSLTFGEQYF.

In its sample, this clonotype was seen many times. This chain joins TRBV20-1 and TRBJ2-7, with 11 nucleotides matching TRBD2. The CDR3 has 13 amino acids. The V gene's germline CDR1 is DFQATT and CDR2 SNEGSKA (reference sequence). Trimming took 3 bases from V and 4 from J; bases not matched to a gene: 2. The CDR3 nucleotides are TGCAGTGCTAGGACTAGCGGGATTTACGAGCAGTACTTC. This translates into CSARTSGIYEQYF.

This clonotype was seen only a few times. The DNA of the CDR3 is TGCAGTGCTAGAGATGAGGTAGCGGGAGGCACAGATACGCAGTATTTT. Its translation: CSARDEVAGGTDTQYF. This chain connects TRBV20-1 to TRBJ2-3; 9 bases are shared with TRBD2. The ends lost 0 bases at V and 1 base at J; junction bases unmatched: 5. CDR3 length: 16 amino acids. Per germline, CDR1 DFQATT and CDR2 SNEGSKA (reference sequence).

The rearrangement uses TRBV28 and TRBJ2-2, with no clear D. This CDR3 contains 14 residues. The germline V gene has CDR1 MDHEN and CDR2 SYDVKM. With 7 bases removed from V and 4 bases from J, the gap between germline ends came to 13 bases. The CDR3 sequence: CASTAQRGTGELFF. CDR3 in DNA: TGTGCCAGCACGGCACAGAGAGGCACCGGGGAGCTGTTTTTT.

The V call is TRBV5-4, the J call TRBJ1-1; D not certain. The germline CDR1 and CDR2 sequences are SGHNT and YYREEE (reference sequence). The ends were cut back, 4 bases at V and 4 bases at J, with 20 bases in the middle. CDR3 length equals 16 residues. CDR3 bases: TGTGCCAGCAGCCCGAAGGCCGGCGCTCGGGGCACTGAAGCTTTCTTT. Protein: CASSPKAGARGTEAFF. The full variable domain, rest sourced from reference TRBV5-4 and TRBJ1-1, is ETGVTQSPTHLIKTRGQQVTLRCSSQSGHNTVSWYQQALGQGPQFIFQYYREEENGRGNFPPRFSGLQFPNYSSELNVNALELDDSALYLCASSPKAGARGTEAFFGQGTRLTVV.

This clonotype was seen only a few times. The chain links TRBV19 to TRBJ1-1; D is unclear. Deletions cut 4 bases from V and 6 bases from J, with 12 bases between. The CDR3 has 13 amino acids. Germline CDR1 is LNHDA and CDR2 is SQIVND (reference sequence). CDR3 nucleotide sequence: TGTGCCAGTAGTACGAAGGATTCGGCTGAAGCTTTCTTT. Protein product: CASSTKDSAEAFF. Full variable domain (remainder filled in from reference TRBV19 and TRBJ1-1): DGGITQSPKYLFRKEGQNVTLSCEQNLNHDAMYWYRQDPGQGLRLIYYSQIVNDFQKGDIAEGYSVSREKKESFPLTVTSAQKNPTAFYLCASSTKDSAEAFFGQGTRLTVV.

The chain has TRBV25-1 and TRBJ2-7; 9 nucleotides agree with TRBD1. The CDR3 is made up of 15 amino acids. Germline CDR1 and CDR2: MGHDK and SYGVNS. Germline trimming cut 5 bases from V and 3 bases from J; bases unmatched to any gene: 8. CDR3 sequence (DNA): TGTGCCAGCAGTACCCAGACAGGGGGGTACTACGAGCAGTACTTC. Amino acid sequence: CASSTQTGGYYEQYF.

The CDR3 reads CSALKTPKNTEAFF. DNA for the CDR3: TGCAGTGCCCTAAAGACACCTAAGAACACTGAAGCTTTCTTT. The chain employs TRBV20-1 and TRBJ1-1; D is unresolved. The CDR3 runs to 14 residues. Trimming stripped 6 bases from V and 1 base from J, with 15 bases between. In germline, CDR1 is DFQATT, CDR2 SNEGSKA (reference sequence).